This passage covers 14 T cell receptor beta chains from one sample sequenced in a study of technical replicates of blood from a handful of donors. TCRdb keeps only in-frame clones here, not all; method: immunoSEQ multiplex PCR. The sample includes around 98,000 clones, approximately 96% of them seen just once. The sample consisted of T cells isolated from PBMCs. The receptor source for this set is a human donor in good health.

The rearrangement uses TRBV10-3 and TRBJ1-5; no definite D call. Trimming pared 11 bases from V and 6 bases from J, leaving 11 bases between. Germline-derived CDR1 and CDR2 are ENHRY and SYGVKD. CDR3 length equals 11 residues. Written as DNA, the CDR3 is TGTGCCGCAGGAGCGGTTCAGCCCCAGCATTTT. It translates to CAAGAVQPQHF.

This chain links TRBV7-9 with TRBJ1-2; no clear D. V was cut by 3 bases and J by 5 bases, with 13 bases left in between. The CDR3 runs 14 residues. The germline V gene has CDR1 SEHNR and CDR2 FQNEAQ (reference sequence). CDR3 region: CASSFSQKFYGYTF. In DNA form, the CDR3 reads TGTGCCAGCAGCTTCAGTCAGAAGTTTTATGGCTACACCTTC. Filled out from reference TRBV7-9 and TRBJ1-2, the complete variable domain reads DTGVSQNPRHKITKRGQNVTFRCDPISEHNRLYWYRQTLGQGPEFLTYFQNEAQLEKSRLLSDRFSAERPKGSFSTLEIQRTEQGDSAMYLCASSFSQKFYGYTFGSGTRLTVV.

This chain uses TRBV10-1 with TRBJ1-1; D gene unclear. Germline V CDR1 and CDR2: WNHNN, SYGVQD (reference sequence). This CDR3 is built from 12 residues. The V and J ends lost 9 bases and 3 bases respectively, with 11 bases between them. CDR3 amino acids: CASCDLDTEAFF. The CDR3 bases are TGCGCCAGTTGTGACTTGGACACTGAAGCTTTCTTT.

CDR3 in DNA: TGTGCCAGCAGCAGGGTGCGCACAGATACGCAGTATTTT. Translating gives CASSRVRTDTQYF. The rearrangement uses TRBV6-1 and TRBJ2-3; D is perhaps TRBD1 (5 bases). CDR3 length equals 13 residues. Trimming stripped 6 bases from V and 1 base from J, with 8 bases between. The germline V gene has CDR1 MNHNS and CDR2 SASEGT.

The V and J genes are TRBV6-1 and TRBJ1-5; D ambiguous. Deletions cut 7 bases from V and 8 bases from J, with 9 bases between. Germline CDR1 reads MNHNS; CDR2 reads SASEGT. The CDR3 is made up of 11 amino acids. The CDR3 region is CASNIGEPQHF. DNA of the CDR3: TGTGCCAGCAATATCGGTGAGCCCCAGCATTTT.

J is TRBJ2-5 and V is TRBV18, with 9 bases matching TRBD1. The CDR3 loop spans 17 amino acids. CDR1 is KGHSH, CDR2 LQKENI, per germline. Trimming cost V 3 bases and J 4 bases; bases outside gene matches: 12. This CDR3 is CASSPGTGTDLGETQYF. CDR3 sequence (DNA): TGTGCCAGCTCACCTGGGACAGGGACGGACCTTGGAGAGACCCAGTACTTC.

The chain couples TRBV7-9 to TRBJ2-7; 7 nucleotides line up with TRBD1. J lost 0 bases, V lost 5 bases, and 4 bases had no gene match. Germline-derived CDR1 and CDR2 are SEHNR and FQNEAQ (reference sequence). This CDR3 has 14 amino acids. The CDR3 coding sequence is TGTGCCAGCAGCCCCCGGGACAGCTCCTACGAGCAGTACTTC. This translates into CASSPRDSSYEQYF.

The chain combines TRBV28 with TRBJ2-5, with D possibly matching TRBD2 (5 bases). Looked up from germline, CDR1 is MDHEN and CDR2 is SYDVKM. The CDR3 consists of 16 residues. Trimming stripped 7 bases from V and 0 bases from J, with 18 bases between. The CDR3 reads CASNLLPTGYQETQYF. The CDR3 DNA follows: TGTGCCAGCAACCTCCTACCTACGGGGTACCAAGAGACCCAGTACTTC.

This rearrangement joins TRBV6-6 to TRBJ2-7, with unresolved D. Trimming took off 6 bases at V and 3 bases at J, with 6 bases between the two ends. The CDR3 has 11 amino acids. Germline V lookup: CDR1 MNHNY, CDR2 SVGAGI (reference sequence). Written as DNA, the CDR3 is TGTGCCAGCAGACTTGGCTACGAGCAGTACTTC. It yields the protein CASRLGYEQYF.

V is TRBV2 and J is TRBJ1-5; the match to TRBD1 covers 7 bases. With V trimmed by 8 bases and J by 5 bases, 6 bases remained unmatched. Germline assignment: CDR1 SNHLY and CDR2 FYNNEI. The CDR3 loop spans 13 amino acids. The CDR3 bases are TGTGCCAGCTGGTTAGGGGGCGATCAGCCCCAGCATTTT. It translates to CASWLGGDQPQHF.

The rearrangement joins TRBV19 to TRBJ2-3, with 10 bases matching TRBD2. CDR1 is LNHDA, CDR2 SQIVND, per germline (reference sequence). The CDR3 runs 16 residues. Losses at the gene ends were 5 bases for V and 1 base for J; bases not matched to a gene: 6. The CDR3 sequence: CASSLGTSARTDTQYF. CDR3 DNA sequence: TGTGCCAGTAGTCTCGGGACTAGCGCTCGCACAGATACGCAGTATTTT.

The chain carries TRBV4-1 and TRBJ2-2, with D possibly matching TRBD2 (5 bases). CDR1 and CDR2 (germline): MGHRA, YSYEKL. This CDR3 spans 15 amino acids. V dropped 0 bases and J dropped 7 bases, with 12 bases sitting between them. CDR3 sequence (DNA): TGCGCCAGCAGCCAAGAAGGACTCCCTGGCGGGGAGCTGTTTTTT. Translation gives CASSQEGLPGGELFF.

V and J are TRBV9 and TRBJ2-5, with TRBD2 identical over 11 bases. CDR1 and CDR2 from the germline V gene are SGDLS and YYNGEE. The CDR3 has 15 residues. J gave up 4 bases and V 3 bases, and 5 bases lay outside the gene matches. The CDR3 nucleotides read TGTGCCAGCAGCGGTAGCGGGGGGGCCGGAGAGACCCAGTACTTC. Amino acid sequence: CASSGSGGAGETQYF.

The gene calls are TRBV2 and TRBJ2-3; TRBD1 matches 12 bases. The germline V gene has CDR1 SNHLY and CDR2 FYNNEI. The V and J ends lost 5 bases and 10 bases, in that order; junction bases with no gene match: 13. The CDR3 is 16 residues long. The CDR3 bases are TGTGCCAGCAGTTCGCCCATGCGGGACAGGGGGCGGGCGCAGTATTTT. Translated: CASSSPMRDRGRAQYF.